Listed below are T cell receptor beta chains from one sample, sequenced in a study of T cells after yellow fever vaccination. TCRdb independently ran MiXCR on the 5' RACE reads; one entry per CDR3 protein. Of hundreds of thousands of distinct CDR3 sequences listed, about 13% were seen once; the top ten hold about an eighth. Material: PBMCs, obtained on the day of the yellow fever booster vaccination. The receptors stem from a man aged 25-45 years who received the YFV17D yellow fever vaccine. CDR3s include the opening cysteine and the closing phenylalanine or tryptophan. D genes are given only for firm matches. The size field is filled for only some rows; it gives once, few, many or a size class.

many,TRBV7-2,NA,TRBJ1-4,TGTGCCAGCAGACCCACGGGGGCGGCTAATGAAAAACTGTTTTTT,CASRPTGAANEKLFF
NA,TRBV12-3/TRBV12-4,NA,TRBJ1-5,TGTGCCAGCAGTTTTGAAAGCAATCAGCCCCAGCATTTT,CASSFESNQPQHF
NA,TRBV2,NA,TRBJ1-2,TGTGCCAGCAGTGCCCCATCCCGCCGTGCCGCCGATGGCTACACCTTC,CASSAPSRRAADGYTF
few,TRBV12-3/TRBV12-4,TRBD2,TRBJ2-4,TGTGCCAGCAGTCCCCCTGCGAGCGGGAGTTGGGGAAACATTCAGTACTTC,CASSPPASGSWGNIQYF
NA,TRBV7-9,NA,TRBJ2-1,TGTGCCAGCGGCTCTGGGGTAGCGTCCTACAATGAGCAGTTCTTC,CASGSGVASYNEQFF
few,TRBV12-1,NA,TRBJ1-2,TGTGCCAGCAGCTTCACCGGGACATCTAACTATGGCTACACCTTC,CASSFTGTSNYGYTF
many,TRBV5-6,NA,TRBJ2-1,TGTGCCAGCAGCTTGGGACTCGCGGGGACCTACAATGAGCAGTTCTTC,CASSLGLAGTYNEQFF
many,TRBV12-3/TRBV12-4,NA,TRBJ2-1,TGTGCCAGCAGCAAACTATACAATGAGCAGTTCTTC,CASSKLYNEQFF
NA,TRBV6-5,TRBD2,TRBJ2-7,TGTGCTGCGGGGGGCGAGCAGTACTTC,CAAGGEQYF
few,TRBV12-3/TRBV12-4,TRBD2,TRBJ2-5,TGTGCCAGCAGTTTAGCCGGGGGGGCGGAGACCCAGTACTTC,CASSLAGGAETQYF
NA,TRBV11-2,NA,TRBJ2-3,TGTGCCAGCAGCTTAGATGCCAGAACAGGGACACTCACAGATACGCAGTATTTT,CASSLDARTGTLTDTQYF
NA,TRBV7-8,TRBD1,TRBJ2-7,TGTGCCAGCAGAATCGCAGGGGGCCAATTGGGCGAGCAGTACTTC,CASRIAGGQLGEQYF
few,TRBV11-2,TRBD1,TRBJ1-5,TGTGCCAGCAGCACCCGGACAGGGGACCATCTTAGCAATCAGCCCCAGCATTTT,CASSTRTGDHLSNQPQHF
few,TRBV28,TRBD1,TRBJ1-4,TGTGCCAGCAGTTTGGCCGACAGGGGCCGTAATGAAAAACTGTTTTTT,CASSLADRGRNEKLFF
NA,TRBV5-1,TRBD1,TRBJ1-4,TGCGCCAGCAGCTTGGAGCAGGGGGCGGAAAAACTGTTTTTT,CASSLEQGAEKLFF
NA,TRBV6-5,TRBD1,TRBJ2-7,TGTGCCAGCAGCTACGGGACAGGGTACCACGAGCAGTACTTC,CASSYGTGYHEQYF
NA,TRBV15,NA,TRBJ1-1,TGTGCCACCAGCAGATCGACAGGGAACACTGAAGCTTTCTTT,CATSRSTGNTEAFF
NA,TRBV24-1,NA,TRBJ2-5,TGTGCCACCAGTGATTCCGAGACCCAGTACTTC,CATSDSETQYF
NA,TRBV27,TRBD1,TRBJ2-7,TGTGCCAGCAAACCGGGACAGGGTAGGTACGAGCAGTACTTC,CASKPGQGRYEQYF
few,TRBV29-1,NA,TRBJ2-7,TGCAGCGTTGAAGGGGATATAGGGGACTACGAGCAGTACTTC,CSVEGDIGDYEQYF
many,TRBV7-6,NA,TRBJ2-2,TGTGCCAGCAGCCGACTCGGGGCTACGAACACCGGGGAGCTGTTTTTT,CASSRLGATNTGELFF
NA,TRBV29-1,NA,TRBJ2-3,TGCAGCGTTCCCGTCGACGCAGATACGCAGTATTTT,CSVPVDADTQYF
NA,TRBV9,NA,TRBJ2-7,TGTGCCAGCAGCCGCTCTGGAACTATCTACGAGCAGTACTTC,CASSRSGTIYEQYF
NA,TRBV5-1,NA,TRBJ2-3,TGCGCCAGCGCCTTAGTGGACGGCACAGATACGCAGTATTTT,CASALVDGTDTQYF
few,TRBV7-6,TRBD2,TRBJ2-2,TGTGCCAGCAGCCCCCGGGGGGGGGTCGACGGGGAGCTGTTTTTT,CASSPRGGVDGELFF
NA,TRBV7-2,NA,TRBJ2-5,TGTGCCAGCAGCTTAATTGGCGCGGCCCAGTACTTC,CASSLIGAAQYF
NA,TRBV10-3,TRBD1,TRBJ2-7,TGTGCCATCAGGGGTCTACAGGGGTCCTACGAGCAGTACTTC,CAIRGLQGSYEQYF
few,TRBV7-3,TRBD2,TRBJ2-1,TGTGCCAGCAGCTCCCTAGCGGGAGTCAGTAATGAGCAGTTCTTC,CASSSLAGVSNEQFF
few,TRBV21-1,NA,TRBJ2-3,TGTGCCAGCAGCAAAGTGTCAGAGAGCACAGATACGCAGTATTTT,CASSKVSESTDTQYF
few,TRBV30,NA,TRBJ2-2,TGTGCCTGGAGTAGGGACACCGGGGAGCTGTTTTTT,CAWSRDTGELFF
NA,TRBV27,NA,TRBJ1-1,TGTGCCAGCAGTCTCACCCCGGGGGCCAGCACTGAAGCTTTCTTT,CASSLTPGASTEAFF
many,TRBV5-1,NA,TRBJ2-7,TGCGCCAGCAGCTTGCAGGCCCCCTACGAGCAGTACTTC,CASSLQAPYEQYF